This T cell receptor (beta chain) comes out of a study of cytomegalovirus exposure and HLA in healthy donors. Repertoires were generated with immunoSEQ multiplex PCR, while TCRdb's copy carries only in-frame clones and drops some. The sample lists 250,000 to 350,000 clones, 70% to 90% occurring once. The source is a woman younger than 30 in good health and CMV-seronegative. Source material: PBMCs.

The CDR3 sequence: CASSWTSAYRETQYF. CDR3 coding DNA: TGTGCCAGCAGTTGGACATCGGCCTATAGGGAGACCCAGTACTTC. The chain recombines TRBV28 with TRBJ2-5, with D maybe TRBD1 (5 bases). The CDR3 sequence is 15 residues long. Germline CDR1 is MDHEN and CDR2 is SYDVKM. Between the trimmed V and J ends, which lost 4 bases and 5 bases, there was a span of 17 bases.